This T cell receptor beta chain was recorded in a study of blood T cell repertoires in COVID-19. Study overall: Acute and convalescent COVID-19 specimens originated in the United States, Italy and Spain. PBMCs, B-cell-depleted T cells, or T cells provided the cDNA or gDNA that made up the material.

Trimming shortened V by 5 bases and J by 8 bases, and 31 bases separated the two germline ends. The CDR3 totals 19 residues. Germline CDR1 and CDR2: SEHNR and FQNEAQ (reference sequence). In the original workflow: Amplifying reference gene primers gave estimates of nucleated cell counts. Generated by immunoSEQ multiplex PCR, the TCRdb table keeps only in-frame clones and is missing some. From that table come the V and J calls and clone size; the DNA was used to work out D and trimming. The profile shows roughly 60,000 clones, approximately 86% of them singletons. This clonotype was obtained from a human donor with active COVID-19. The donor label of this sample is uncertain. The chain carries TRBV7-9 and TRBJ2-4, with D possibly TRBD1 on 5 matching bases. What was sequenced was peripheral blood. Written as DNA, the CDR3 is TGTGCCAGCAGCCCCTGGGGCCACGGTACAGCCGGTCTAGTAGACATTCAGTACTTC. Translation: CASSPWGHGTAGLVDIQYF.